The 26 T cell receptor beta chains listed next were all sequenced from one sample in a study of cytomegalovirus exposure and HLA in healthy donors. This PCR relied on a set of 60 Vbeta primers and 13 Jbeta primers. Sequencing used immunoSEQ multiplex PCR; TCRdb keeps in-frame clones, though not all of them. The sample lists approximately 110,000 clones; over 65% were seen once. The sample comprised PBMCs. The receptors originated from a woman younger than 30 in good health and CMV-seronegative.

This chain uses TRBV5-5 with TRBJ2-1; 9 bases fit TRBD2. J lost 2 bases, V lost 2 bases, and 5 bases had no gene match. This CDR3 spans 16 amino acids. CDR1 is SGHKS and CDR2 is YYEKEE in the germline V gene (reference sequence). CDR3 sequence: CASSFSGSGTYNEQFF. In DNA, the CDR3 is TGTGCCAGCAGCTTTAGCGGGAGCGGCACCTACAATGAGCAGTTCTTC.

In its sample, this clone was seen once. The CDR3 region is CASSPGQGQETQYF. DNA of the CDR3: TGTGCCAGCTCACCCGGACAGGGCCAAGAGACCCAGTACTTC. This chain connects TRBV18 to TRBJ2-5; the match to TRBD1 covers 8 bases. The V gene's germline CDR1 is KGHSH and CDR2 LQKENI. Unmatched junction bases numbered 1, after V lost 3 bases and J lost 1 base. CDR3 size: 14 residues. Together with reference TRBV18 and TRBJ2-5, the CDR3 gives the full variable domain: NAGVMQNPRHLVRRRGQEARLRCSPMKGHSHVYWYRQLPEEGLKFMVYLQKENIIDESGMPKERFSAEFPKEGPSILRIQQVVRGDSAAYFCASSPGQGQETQYFGPGTRLLVL.

The chain has TRBV30 and TRBJ1-1, with 7 bases matching TRBD1. The length of the CDR3 is 13 residues. CDR1 is GTSNPN and CDR2 is SVGIG in the germline V gene (reference sequence). CDR3 sequence: CVHRGTASTEAFF. The CDR3 DNA sequence: TGTGTACATCGGGGGACAGCTAGCACTGAAGCTTTCTTT.

The genes are TRBV18 and TRBJ1-4; D remains unclear. The CDR3 spans 14 residues. Germline V gene data show CDR1 as KGHSH and CDR2 as LQKENI. V was trimmed by 3 bases and J by 4 bases, leaving 9 bases between them. The CDR3, as DNA: TGTGCCAGCTCACCGGAAGGGAGTAATGAAAAACTGTTTTTT. This encodes CASSPEGSNEKLFF.

The V and J genes are TRBV6-1 and TRBJ2-7; 7 bases map to TRBD2. CDR1 and CDR2 from the germline V gene are MNHNS and SASEGT. This CDR3 has 14 amino acids. V lost 6 bases to trimming and J lost 7 bases; unmatched junction nucleotides: 12. The CDR3 loop reads CASRKSGRAGEQYF. CDR3 in DNA: TGTGCCAGCAGGAAGAGTGGGAGGGCCGGGGAGCAGTACTTC.

This rearrangement joins TRBV7-2 to TRBJ1-1, with D perhaps matching TRBD1 (6 bases). The V end was cut by 7 bases, the J end by 6 bases, with 9 bases between. Germline V gives CDR1 SGHTA, CDR2 FQGNSA. The CDR3 is made up of 11 amino acids. CDR3 loop: CASKTGPEAFF. The CDR3 DNA follows: TGTGCCAGCAAGACAGGACCTGAAGCTTTCTTT.

This clone has just one count. A far larger clone is one nucleotide away, so this likely arose from a read error. V is TRBV6-5 and J is TRBJ1-1; D is perhaps TRBD1 (5 bases). The CDR3 loop spans 11 amino acids. Germline loops: CDR1 MNHEY, CDR2 SVGAGI. V was pared by 4 bases and J by 14 bases, with 14 bases between. The CDR3 DNA follows: TGTGCCAGCAGTTCCCAAAAGGGGCGCTTCTTT. It yields the protein CASSSQKGRFF.

The genes are TRBV6-1 and TRBJ2-1, with 11 bases identical to TRBD2. This CDR3 spans 15 amino acids. The V gene end was trimmed by 5 bases and the J gene end by 8 bases; junction bases not matched to a gene: 8. Germline CDR1 and CDR2: MNHNS and SASEGT. CDR3 in amino acids: CASSTSGSGVDEQFF. As DNA, the CDR3 is TGTGCCAGCAGTACTAGCGGGAGTGGGGTAGATGAGCAGTTCTTC.

The chain couples TRBV4-3 to TRBJ2-1; 16 bases match TRBD2. CDR1 and CDR2 from the germline V gene are LGHNA and YSLEER. The CDR3 extends over 16 amino acids. Trimming at V came to 3 bases and at J to 10 bases, leaving 6 bases not matched to a gene. The CDR3 bases are TGCGCCAGCAGCCAGGGACTAGCGGGGGGGCAGAGGGAGCAGTTCTTC. Translating it yields CASSQGLAGGQREQFF.

This clone was detected once. V usage is TRBV6-5 and J usage is TRBJ1-2, with 9 bases identical to TRBD1. The CDR3 contains 16 residues. V was pared by 3 bases and J by 5 bases, with 10 bases of the junction left unmatched. Germline values: CDR1 MNHEY, CDR2 SVGAGI. The CDR3 coding sequence is TGTGCCAGCAGTTATTCGACGTCCGGGACAGGGTATGGCTACACCTTC. Protein: CASSYSTSGTGYGYTF.

This chain joins TRBV7-9 and TRBJ2-6; possible D gene TRBD1, 6 bases. Germline CDR1 is SEHNR and CDR2 is FQNEAQ (reference sequence). With 2 bases removed from V and 7 bases from J, the gap between germline ends came to 18 bases. The CDR3 sequence is 17 residues long. This CDR3 is CASSLLSVAGVANVLTF. The CDR3, as DNA: TGTGCCAGCAGCTTACTTTCTGTGGCAGGGGTAGCCAACGTCCTGACTTTC.

This clone came up once. V and J are TRBV4-3 and TRBJ2-3, with 11 positions matching TRBD2. CDR1 is LGHNA, CDR2 YSLEER, per germline. V was pared by 0 bases and J by 5 bases, with 4 bases of the junction left unmatched. This CDR3 has 16 residues. CDR3 coding DNA: TGCGCCAGCAGCCAAGAGTTAGCGGGGGGGCGAGATACGCAGTATTTT. Translation: CASSQELAGGRDTQYF.

The V and J genes are TRBV9 and TRBJ1-4; no clear D gene. Germline V lookup: CDR1 SGDLS, CDR2 YYNGEE. Trimming shortened V by 2 bases and J by 0 bases, and 8 bases separated the two germline ends. CDR3 length equals 15 residues. Here the CDR3 reads CASSVDQATNEKLFF. The CDR3 bases are TGTGCCAGCAGCGTTGACCAGGCAACTAATGAAAAACTGTTTTTT.

The chain employs TRBV11-2 and TRBJ2-1; tentative D call: TRBD2 (6 bases). Germline V CDR1 and CDR2: SGHAT, FQNNGV. Trimming removed 8 bases at V and 15 bases at J, with 32 bases between. The CDR3 loop spans 16 amino acids. CDR3 amino acids: CASPRRDSLRSNDLFF. The CDR3, as DNA: TGTGCCAGCCCTAGGAGGGACTCCCTTCGCTCCAATGATTTGTTCTTC.

The chain couples TRBV7-2 to TRBJ1-2, with 9 bases identical to TRBD1. J gave up 4 bases and V 3 bases, and 3 bases lay outside the gene matches. The CDR3 loop spans 14 amino acids. Germline V gene data show CDR1 as SGHTA and CDR2 as FQGNSA. CDR3 DNA: TGTGCCAGCAGCTTGGGGGACAGGGTCTATGGCTACACCTTC. This sequence encodes CASSLGDRVYGYTF.

The CDR3 reads CASSQDLAGFSYNEQFF. The CDR3 DNA reads TGTGCCAGCAGCCAGGACCTAGCGGGTTTCTCCTACAATGAGCAGTTCTTC. The chain joins TRBV4-2 to TRBJ2-1; TRBD2 matches at 8 bases. CDR3 length: 17 residues. The germline CDR1 and CDR2 sequences are LGHNA and YNFKEQ. The ends lost 3 bases at V and 0 bases at J; junction bases unmatched: 7.

The chain links TRBV6-1 to TRBJ2-5; TRBD2 aligns across 7 bases. Looked up from germline, CDR1 is MNHNS and CDR2 is SASEGT. Trimming took 2 bases from V and 4 from J; bases not matched to a gene: 7. This CDR3 has 15 residues. Here the CDR3 reads CASSESLAEIETQYF. The DNA for the CDR3 is TGTGCCAGCAGTGAATCTCTAGCGGAGATAGAGACCCAGTACTTC.

The V call is TRBV27, the J call TRBJ1-2; D perhaps matches TRBD1 (6 bases). Germline V gene data show CDR1 as MNHEY and CDR2 as SMNVEV (reference sequence). V was shortened by 6 bases and J by 3 bases, with 14 bases between the two germline ends. This CDR3 has 14 amino acids. CDR3 in DNA: TGTGCCAGCAGGAAACAGGGCCTCTACTATGGCTACACCTTC. This sequence encodes CASRKQGLYYGYTF.

This clone was picked up one time. V is TRBV4-2 and J is TRBJ1-1; perhaps TRBD1 as D (6 bases). Germline CDR1 LGHNA, CDR2 YNFKEQ. The germline V and J ends were trimmed by 1 base and 4 bases, with 10 bases remaining between them. The CDR3 has 14 residues. CDR3 in DNA: TGTGCCAGCAGCCAAGTAGAAGGGGGCACTGAAGCTTTCTTT. It encodes CASSQVEGGTEAFF.

The chain recombines TRBV28 with TRBJ2-7; 7 nucleotides align to TRBD1. The length of the CDR3 is 14 residues. V dropped 6 bases and J dropped 2; count of bases not matched to a gene: 7. Per germline, CDR1 MDHEN and CDR2 SYDVKM. This CDR3 reads CASRIDRATYEQYF. The CDR3 DNA reads as TGTGCCAGCAGGATAGACAGGGCCACCTACGAGCAGTACTTC.

The J gene is TRBJ2-1, the V gene TRBV7-8; 7 bases are a match to TRBD1. The CDR3 is 17 residues long. Germline lookup yields CDR1 SGHVS and CDR2 FQNEAQ. V was pared by 2 bases and J by 3 bases, with 10 bases of the junction left unmatched. Here the CDR3 DNA reads TGTGCCAGCAGCTTAACGGGGACAGATTCTATCTACAATGAGCAGTTCTTC. Encoded protein: CASSLTGTDSIYNEQFF.

This clone is a singleton in its sample. The rearrangement joins TRBV7-9 to TRBJ2-5; 7 bases fit TRBD1. The CDR3 is 15 amino acids. Germline V lookup: CDR1 SEHNR, CDR2 FQNEAQ (reference sequence). Trimming at V came to 5 bases and at J to 4 bases, leaving 10 bases not matched to a gene. DNA for the CDR3: TGTGCCAGCAGCCCGACAGGGATTTTAGGAGAGACCCAGTACTTC. This codes for CASSPTGILGETQYF.

The chain couples TRBV21-1 to TRBJ2-4; TRBD2 is taken as the D call from the table, unchecked against the DNA. TRBV21-1 is reported as a pseudogene. This CDR3 region has 15 residues. CDR3 sequence: CASSNLAVAKNIQYF. CDR3 nucleotide sequence: TGTGCCAGCAGCAACTTAGCGGTAGCTAAAAACATTCAGTACTTC.

The J gene is TRBJ2-6, the V gene TRBV19; tentatively, D is TRBD1 (5 bases). Germline V gene data show CDR1 as LNHDA and CDR2 as SQIVND (reference sequence). V was clipped by 4 bases and J by 1 base, with 8 bases between them. CDR3 length: 15 amino acids. The CDR3 is CASSSHRSGANVLTF. The CDR3 region has the DNA TGTGCCAGTAGTAGCCACAGGTCTGGGGCCAACGTCCTGACTTTC.

This chain connects TRBV6-5 to TRBJ2-1; D is possibly TRBD1 (7 bases). CDR1 is MNHEY and CDR2 is SVGAGI in the germline V gene. The CDR3 consists of 13 residues. The germline V and J ends were trimmed by 6 bases and 7 bases, with 13 bases remaining between them. The CDR3 loop is CASRMTGRNEQFF. The CDR3 DNA follows: TGTGCCAGCAGGATGACAGGGAGGAATGAGCAGTTCTTC.

Worth noting for this clone: At the DNA level, this CDR3 is encoded by other sequences in the same sample as well. The J gene is TRBJ2-7, the V gene TRBV11-2, with 8 nucleotides matching TRBD2. The length of the CDR3 is 15 residues. Losses at the gene ends were 1 base for V and 5 bases for J; bases not matched to a gene: 7. From germline, CDR1 is SGHAT and CDR2 FQNNGV. CDR3 sequence (DNA): TGTGCCAGCAGCTTAGGTGGCCCAGCGGGGGACGAGCAGTACGTC. Translated: CASSLGGPAGDEQYV.